This TCR beta chain was identified during a study of shared clonotypes between healthy human individuals. Study results and limitations: There were few donors, and this limited the genetic and exposure-history diversity represented.

A split of CD4+ cells into CD45RA+ naive and CD45RA-negative memory subsets was performed. The table lists this clone with a count of one. Its antigen is not identified. Here immunoSEQ multiplex PCR was the method, and the copy in TCRdb shows in-frame clones only, minus some. The profile shows under 2,500,000 clones, approximately 94% of them singletons. Germline CDR1 and CDR2: WSHSY and SAAADI. This CDR3 has 13 amino acids. V was pared by 7 bases and J by 3 bases, with 3 bases of the junction left unmatched. This receptor was taken from a man aged 18 to 30 in good health. Sample: naive CD4+ T cells sorted from blood. Described subset: CD45RA+ positively selected. The chain has TRBV10-2 and TRBJ1-5; 7 positions agree with TRBD1. DNA for the CDR3: TGCGCCAGCAAAGACAGGGTCAATCAGCCCCAGCATTTT. This codes for CASKDRVNQPQHF.